This T cell receptor beta chain originates from a study of blood T cell repertoires in COVID-19. Study in general: Acute-phase and convalescent COVID-19 samples originated in the United States, Italy and Spain.

In germline, CDR1 is LNHDA, CDR2 SQIVND (reference sequence). V lost 3 bases and J lost 3, with 9 bases in between. This CDR3 contains 13 residues. This table comes from immunoSEQ multiplex PCR, and its TCRdb copy is limited to in-frame clones, with some not included. The table lists over 70,000 clones, over 60% of them singletons. The sample consisted of peripheral blood. The chain employs TRBV19 and TRBJ2-7, with a tentative D call TRBD2 (5 bases). The TCR comes from a human donor in a cohort sampled during active COVID-19. CDR3 nucleotide sequence: TGTGCCAGTAGTATGGCCGGGAACTACGAGCAGTACTTC. Its translation is CASSMAGNYEQYF.